This TCR beta chain derives from a study of blood T cells in healthy people across ages. Germline V CDR1 and CDR2: MNHNS, SASEGT. V shed 4 bases, J shed 5 bases, and the junction held 2 bases outside the gene matches. CDR3 length: 14 amino acids. Extraction of total RNA produced a minimum of 5 micrograms from each sample. General study findings and limits: Across the age range, TCR beta diversity per million T cells fell in a roughly linear way. From one million sequenced T cells, diversity estimates were lower bounds.

Through a sample-barcoded 5' primer and a J-beta primer mix, a second PCR was run for about 6 to 12 cycles. With 12 random nucleotides, a template-switch adaptor tagged each individual cDNA molecule. TCRdb recomputed calls from the 5' RACE reads with MiXCR, one row per CDR3 protein. The sample carries about 1.8 million distinct CDR3 sequences, about 49% recorded once. This clonotype was observed at least ten times. Its specificity is not known. The receptor's source is a woman between 40 and 55 years old in good health. The sequenced sample consisted of blood. This sequence joins TRBV6-1 and TRBJ1-6; 7 bases line up with TRBD1. In DNA, the CDR3 is TGTGCCAGCAGTGCACAGGGGAATAATTCACCCCTCCACTTT. Translating gives CASSAQGNNSPLHF.